Below are 19 T cell receptor beta chains sequenced from a single sample in a study of T cells after yellow fever vaccination. MiXCR, applied by TCRdb to the 5' RACE reads, yields one record per CDR3 protein. The sample has 400,000 or so distinct CDR3 sequences, about 19% seen once. The source was PBMCs, collected before the yellow fever booster vaccination. Source of these receptors: a man aged 18 to 30 who received the YFV17D yellow fever vaccine.

This chain uses TRBV12-3 or TRBV12-4 with TRBJ2-4, with 7 nucleotides matching TRBD1. The CDR3 runs to 14 residues. V lost 5 bases to trimming and J lost 7 bases; unmatched junction nucleotides: 8. DNA of the CDR3: TGTGCCAGCAGTACAGGGGTCTATAACAACATTCAGTACTTC. Translated: CASSTGVYNNIQYF.

This clonotype was observed many times. The chain carries TRBV7-2 and TRBJ2-7; TRBD2 matches at 11 bases. The V gene end was trimmed by 7 bases and the J gene end by 5 bases; junction bases not matched to a gene: 4. CDR3 length equals 13 residues. CDR1 and CDR2 (germline): SGHTA, FQGNSA. Written as DNA, the CDR3 is TGTGCCAGCAACATAGCGGGGGGGCACGAGCAGTACGTC. Protein: CASNIAGGHEQYV.

In DNA form, the CDR3 reads TGCGCCAGCAGCCAAGTCCAGGGCTACGAGCAGTACTTC. Amino acid sequence: CASSQVQGYEQYF. The chain couples TRBV4-3 to TRBJ2-7; tentative D call: TRBD1 (5 bases). CDR3 size: 13 residues. CDR1 and CDR2 from the germline V gene are LGHNA and YSLEER. V lost 1 base and J lost 3, with 7 bases in between.

This sequence joins TRBV12-2 and TRBJ1-5; TRBD1, the table's D call, lacks a check against the DNA. TRBV12-2 corresponds to a pseudogene. The CDR3 has 18 residues. The CDR3 nucleotides are TGTGCAAGTCGCTTACCTAAGACAGGGGTGAAGAGCAATCAGCCCCAGCATTTT. Protein sequence: CASRLPKTGVKSNQPQHF.

The CDR3 sequence: CVLGQDYEQYV. In DNA form, the CDR3 reads TGCGTCTTGGGCCAGGACTACGAGCAGTACGTC. J is TRBJ2-7 and V is TRBV5-1; unclear D gene. There are 11 residues in the CDR3. CDR1 and CDR2 from the germline V gene are SGHRS and YFSETQ.

This clonotype has just a few counts. The genes are TRBV7-9 and TRBJ2-5; 7 bases map to TRBD1. Germline CDR1 and CDR2: SEHNR and FQNEAQ (reference sequence). This CDR3 is 13 amino acids long. V gave up 5 bases and J gave up 4 bases; unmatched junction bases: 4. The CDR3 region has the DNA TGTGCCAGCAGCACCGGGACAGTAGAGACCCAGTACTTC. It yields the protein CASSTGTVETQYF.

This clonotype was observed a few times. The genes are TRBV20-1 and TRBJ1-1; the D is unclear. V lost 8 bases and J lost 1, with 14 bases in between. The germline V gene encodes CDR1 DFQATT and CDR2 SNEGSKA (reference sequence). This CDR3 is built from 13 residues. The CDR3 here is CSPLGKTNTEAFF. The CDR3, as DNA: TGCAGTCCACTCGGAAAGACGAACACTGAAGCTTTCTTT.

The chain recombines TRBV15 with TRBJ2-6, with D perhaps TRBD1 (5 bases). V lost 0 bases and J 8 bases, leaving 11 bases between the germline ends. The germline V gene encodes CDR1 LNHNV and CDR2 YYDKDF (reference sequence). This CDR3 has 15 residues. DNA of the CDR3: TGTGCCACCAGCAGAGATTTGTCAGGGTCCAACGTCCTGACTTTC. Encoded protein: CATSRDLSGSNVLTF.

The chain employs TRBV20-1 and TRBJ2-5, with 12 bases that match TRBD2. Trimming took 2 bases from V and 4 from J; bases not matched to a gene: 11. Germline CDR1 reads DFQATT; CDR2 reads SNEGSKA (reference sequence). The CDR3 totals 17 residues. CDR3 loop: CSARLLAGGKAPETQYF. The CDR3, as DNA: TGCAGTGCTAGACTGCTAGCGGGGGGGAAGGCCCCAGAGACCCAGTACTTC.

In this sample, this clonotype turned up a few times. V usage is TRBV12-3 or TRBV12-4 and J usage is TRBJ1-2; 7 bases agree with TRBD1. V lost 10 bases, J lost 2 bases, and 10 bases stayed unmatched. This CDR3 has 14 amino acids. The chain's CDR3 is CATKTTGANYGYTF. The CDR3 DNA follows: TGTGCCACCAAAACAACAGGGGCCAACTATGGCTACACCTTC.

This chain connects TRBV6-5 to TRBJ2-1; 15 bases line up with TRBD2. CDR1 MNHEY and CDR2 SVGAGI come from the germline V gene. V dropped 6 bases and J dropped 8; count of bases not matched to a gene: 8. This CDR3 is built from 16 residues. CDR3 nucleotides: TGTGCCAGCAGGCGGACTAGCGGGGGGGCCGTAGATGAGCAGTTCTTC. It specifies CASRRTSGGAVDEQFF.

This clonotype was seen only a few times. The chain uses TRBV5-1 and TRBJ2-7; tentative D call: TRBD1 (5 bases). Germline values: CDR1 SGHRS, CDR2 YFSETQ. The V end lost 2 bases, the J end lost 2 bases, and 11 bases lay between the germline ends. There are 14 residues in the CDR3. In DNA, the CDR3 is TGCGCCAGCAGCTTCACAGGTACCCCCTACGAGCAGTACGTC. Protein: CASSFTGTPYEQYV.

The chain joins TRBV5-1 to TRBJ2-3; either TRBD1 or TRBD2 may supply D (7 bases each). The ends were cut back, 4 bases at V and 1 base at J, with 13 bases in the middle. CDR1 is SGHRS, CDR2 YFSETQ, per germline. There are 15 residues in the CDR3. In DNA form, the CDR3 reads TGCGCCAGCAGCGGATCAGGGGGGGGCACAGATACGCAGTATTTT. Its translation: CASSGSGGGTDTQYF. Looking up the rest from reference TRBV5-1 and TRBJ2-3 gives the full variable domain: KAGVTQTPRYLIKTRGQQVTLSCSPISGHRSVSWYQQTPGQGLQFLFEYFSETQRNKGNFPGRFSGRQFSNSRSEMNVSTLELGDSALYLCASSGSGGGTDTQYFGPGTRLTVL.

This clonotype has only a few counts. The chain has TRBV18 and TRBJ2-6, with 9 bases that match TRBD1. The germline CDR1 and CDR2 sequences are KGHSH and LQKENI. J gave up 4 bases and V 4 bases, and 11 bases lay outside the gene matches. The CDR3 is made up of 18 amino acids. CDR3 nucleotides: TGTGCCAGCTCACGGGACAGGGTGACCTCCGCCGGGGCCAACGTCCTGACTTTC. It is translated as CASSRDRVTSAGANVLTF.

This clonotype was observed a handful of times. This chain connects TRBV18 to TRBJ2-7, with a weak D call TRBD1 (6 bases). V lost 3 bases to trimming and J lost 6 bases, with 15 bases between them. Germline loops: CDR1 KGHSH, CDR2 LQKENI. The CDR3 extends over 14 amino acids. In DNA form, the CDR3 reads TGTGCCAGCTCACCCTTGGGGGCAGGGAGCGAGCAGTACTTC. Its translation is CASSPLGAGSEQYF.

The chain carries TRBV12-3 or TRBV12-4 and TRBJ2-2; the match to TRBD1 covers 8 bases. This CDR3 spans 14 amino acids. J lost 3 bases, V lost 5 bases, and 2 bases had no gene match. The CDR3 nucleotides are TGTGCCAGCAGTAAACAGGGGGACACCGGGGAGCTGTTTTTT. Residues: CASSKQGDTGELFF.

The chain carries TRBV6-1 and TRBJ2-3, with TRBD2 as a possible D gene (6 bases). Trimming took off 3 bases at V and 0 bases at J, with 19 bases between the two ends. This CDR3 contains 18 residues. From germline, CDR1 is MNHNS and CDR2 SASEGT. For the CDR3, the DNA is TGTGCCAGCAGTGATTACAGCGGGCCAAGCCTTAGCACAGATACGCAGTATTTT. It encodes CASSDYSGPSLSTDTQYF.

This clonotype was counted many times. V is TRBV29-1 and J is TRBJ2-2; no definite D call. The CDR3 is 12 residues long. CDR1 and CDR2 (germline): SQVTM, ANQGSEA. Deletions cut 7 bases from V and 2 bases from J, with 8 bases between. CDR3 loop: CSATYNTGELFF. In nucleotides, the CDR3 is TGCAGCGCCACCTACAACACCGGGGAGCTGTTTTTT.

This clonotype has only a few counts. This sequence joins TRBV20-1 and TRBJ2-3; D may be TRBD1 (7 bases). From germline, CDR1 is DFQATT and CDR2 SNEGSKA (reference sequence). The CDR3 covers 15 residues. V lost 1 base to trimming and J lost 6 bases, with 17 bases between them. The CDR3 region is CSARGGDSSWDTQYF. CDR3 in DNA: TGCAGTGCTAGAGGGGGGGACAGCTCCTGGGATACGCAGTATTTT.